A selection of T cell receptor beta chains follows, all from one sample in a study of OX40 agonist ivuxolimab in advanced cancers. The repertoire was sequenced with immunoSEQ multiplex PCR; TCRdb's copy has only in-frame clones and lacks some. Found here are 65,000 to 95,000 clones, roughly 87% of them singletons; the top ten hold 6.2%. Sequences were derived from CD4+ or CD8+ T cells sorted from blood, sampled in a trial of the OX40 agonist ivuxolimab. The receptors here all came from an adult with an advanced solid tumor such as melanoma, head and neck, liver or kidney cancer. Both conserved end residues are part of each CDR3. A D gene is named only where the DNA matches it firmly. For some rows the clone size is stated as once, few or many, or as a class when expanded; others skip it.

abundance,v_gene,d_gene,j_gene,CDR3aa,CDR3nt
-,TRBV5-1,TRBD1,TRBJ2-2,CASRWDSYGTGELFF,TGCGCCAGCAGATGGGACAGTTACGGGACCGGGGAGCTGTTTTTT
-,TRBV30,-,TRBJ1-5,CAWGRGADQPQHF,TGTGCCTGGGGGAGGGGGGCGGATCAGCCCCAGCATTTT
-,TRBV10-3,-,TRBJ1-1,CATGAGDRNTEAFF,TGTGCCACCGGGGCAGGGGATCGGAACACTGAAGCTTTCTTT
-,TRBV9,-,TRBJ1-2,CASSVDSGGGGYGYTF,TGTGCCAGCAGCGTAGATTCGGGCGGCGGGGGATATGGCTACACCTTC
-,TRBV28,-,TRBJ1-1,CASRLYRNTEAFF,TGTGCCAGCAGGTTATACAGAAACACTGAAGCTTTCTTT
-,TRBV15,TRBD1,TRBJ2-1,CATSLRQGNEQFF,TGTGCCACCAGCCTTCGACAGGGGAATGAGCAGTTCTTC
-,TRBV6-6,-,TRBJ2-2,CASRNRVNTGELFF,TGTGCCAGCAGGAACAGGGTGAACACCGGGGAGCTGTTTTTT
-,TRBV19,TRBD2,TRBJ2-1,CASSIWASGSYNEQFF,TGTGCCAGTAGTATATGGGCTAGCGGGTCTTACAATGAGCAGTTCTTC
-,TRBV15,TRBD1,TRBJ2-6,CATSRDRRTGATFHYSGANVLTF,TGTGCCACCAGCAGAGATCGGCGGACAGGCGCTACGTTTCATTACTCTGGGGCCAACGTCCTGACTTTC
-,TRBV11-2,TRBD2,TRBJ2-1,CASSFNRGSWSDEQFF,TGTGCCAGCAGTTTCAATCGCGGGAGTTGGTCTGATGAGCAGTTCTTC
-,TRBV5-1,-,TRBJ2-5,CASSLGSRRKETQYF,TGCGCCAGCAGCTTAGGTTCCCGACGGAAAGAGACCCAGTACTTC
once,TRBV28,-,TRBJ2-7,CASHGEDEQYF,TGTGCCAGCCATGGCGAGGACGAGCAGTACTTC
-,TRBV6-6,-,TRBJ2-6,CASSYPAGSGANVLTF,TGTGCCAGCAGTTACCCTGCGGGGTCTGGGGCCAACGTCCTGACTTTC
-,TRBV19,-,TRBJ1-4,CAGGFGEKLFF,TGTGCCGGGGGCTTCGGTGAAAAACTGTTTTTT
-,TRBV29-1,TRBD1,TRBJ2-3,CSTRQGAATDTQYF,TGCAGCACCAGACAGGGGGCGGCCACAGATACGCAGTATTTT
once,TRBV28,-,TRBJ2-7,CASSPSGRSYEQYF,TGTGCCAGCAGTCCGTCGGGGAGGTCCTACGAGCAGTACTTC
-,TRBV28,-,TRBJ1-4,CASSLGGYNEKLFF,TGTGCCAGCAGTTTAGGGGGGTATAATGAAAAACTGTTTTTT
few,TRBV14,-,TRBJ2-7,CASSQDRLSEQYF,TGTGCCAGCAGCCAAGATCGGCTGAGCGAGCAGTACTTC
-,TRBV7-9,-,TRBJ1-4,CASSESGRPNEKLFF,TGTGCCAGCAGCGAGTCGGGACGGCCTAATGAAAAACTGTTTTTT
-,TRBV29-1,TRBD1,TRBJ1-2,CSVVRTGGAKYDGYTF,TGCAGCGTTGTTCGGACAGGGGGCGCCAAGTACGATGGCTACACCTTC
-,TRBV7-3,TRBD1,TRBJ2-7,CASSPVHGQGADEQYF,TGTGCCAGCAGCCCGGTCCACGGACAGGGGGCCGACGAGCAGTACTTC
-,TRBV4-1,-,TRBJ2-7,CASSPSGTLDYEQYF,TGCGCCAGCAGCCCATCCGGGACGTTGGACTACGAGCAGTACTTC
-,TRBV4-1,-,TRBJ1-1,CASSQVPSNTEAFF,TGCGCCAGCAGCCAAGTACCCTCGAACACTGAAGCTTTCTTT
-,TRBV4-3,-,TRBJ2-5,CASSQDGSWETQYF,TGCGCCAGCAGCCAAGATGGGTCTTGGGAGACCCAGTACTTC
-,TRBV5-5,-,TRBJ1-6,CASSLGQPPLHF,TGTGCCAGCAGCTTGGGACAGCCACCCCTCCACTTT
-,TRBV5-1,-,TRBJ1-1,CASSLALLLGVVGPGNTEAFF,TGCGCCAGCAGCTTGGCTCTGTTACTGGGGGTTGTAGGGCCGGGTAACACTGAAGCTTTCTTT
-,TRBV2,-,TRBJ2-4,CASSSTAGDIQYF,TGTGCCAGCAGTTCAACGGCTGGCGACATTCAGTACTTC
-,TRBV29-1,TRBD1,TRBJ1-4,CSVPGTGGNGFHEKLFF,TGCAGCGTCCCTGGGACAGGGGGAAATGGTTTCCATGAAAAACTGTTTTTT
-,TRBV7-3,-,TRBJ2-6,CASSLTGSPPSGANVLTF,TGTGCCAGCAGCTTAACCGGCTCCCCCCCCTCTGGGGCCAACGTCCTGACTTTC
-,TRBV28,TRBD2,TRBJ2-1,CASSSGTSGGANEQFF,TGTGCCAGCAGTTCAGGGACTAGCGGGGGGGCCAATGAGCAGTTCTTC
-,TRBV14,TRBD1,TRBJ1-5,CASSLTGGSQPQHF,TGTGCCAGCAGCCTTACAGGGGGGAGTCAGCCCCAGCATTTT
-,TRBV2,TRBD1,TRBJ1-2,CASNRRDRGAGYTF,TGTGCCAGCAATCGCCGGGACAGGGGCGCTGGCTACACCTTC
-,TRBV2,TRBD1,TRBJ2-7,CARGQVHLEQYF,TGTGCCAGAGGACAGGTTCATCTGGAGCAGTACTTC
-,TRBV2,-,TRBJ1-5,CASSASGIGGRIRLNQPQHF,TGTGCCAGCAGCGCATCGGGGATAGGGGGGCGCATCAGGCTCAATCAGCCCCAGCATTTT
-,TRBV15,-,TRBJ1-5,CATSREGANNQPQHF,TGTGCCACCAGCAGAGAGGGGGCGAACAATCAGCCCCAGCATTTT
once,TRBV5-1,-,TRBJ1-1,CASGRGNTEAFF,TGCGCCAGCGGAAGAGGGAACACTGAAGCTTTCTTT
-,TRBV11-2,-,TRBJ1-1,CASSLKSSEAFF,TGTGCCAGCAGCTTAAAGAGTTCCGAAGCTTTCTTT
-,TRBV6-5,TRBD1,TRBJ1-5,CASSYGGQANQPQHF,TGTGCCAGCAGTTACGGGGGACAGGCGAATCAGCCCCAGCATTTT
-,TRBV11-2,-,TRBJ2-4,CASSLAGAVNIQYF,TGTGCCAGCAGCCTGGCTGGGGCCGTAAACATTCAGTACTTC
-,TRBV7-2,-,TRBJ2-7,CASSLAPKGWYEQYF,TGTGCCAGCAGCTTAGCGCCGAAGGGTTGGTACGAGCAGTACTTC